A single sample is the source of the 26 T cell receptor beta chains below, sequenced in a study of blood T cell repertoires in COVID-19. Clones were read by immunoSEQ multiplex PCR, and TCRdb kept only the in-frame ones, dropping some. This table holds about 190,000 clones, approximately 78% found once. The specimen sequenced was PBMCs or T cells enriched from blood (not recorded which). Source of these receptors: a woman between 45 and 60 years old who had recovered from COVID-19.

This clone was seen a few times. This chain links TRBV4-1 with TRBJ2-7, with TRBD1 as a possible D gene (5 bases). From germline, CDR1 is MGHRA and CDR2 YSYEKL. There are 19 residues in the CDR3. V lost 0 bases and J 1 base, leaving 22 bases between the germline ends. The CDR3 nucleotides read TGCGCCAGCAGCCAAGAGGACCGACAGATCACAAGAGCATCCTACGAGCAGTACTTC. Protein product: CASSQEDRQITRASYEQYF.

The J gene is TRBJ2-6, the V gene TRBV6-2 or TRBV6-3, with a possible D match to TRBD2 (6 bases). With 2 bases removed from V and 0 bases from J, the gap between germline ends came to 11 bases. Germline loops: CDR1 MNHEY, CDR2 SVGEGT. The CDR3 is 17 amino acids. The CDR3 bases are TGTGCCAGCAGTTACGGGTTCGGGGGCTCTGGGGCCAACGTCCTGACTTTC. This translates into CASSYGFGGSGANVLTF.

This rearrangement joins TRBV7-3 to TRBJ2-5; the D gene is possibly TRBD2 (6 bases). CDR3 length equals 14 residues. Trimming shortened V by 4 bases and J by 5 bases, and 14 bases separated the two germline ends. The V gene's germline CDR1 is SGHTA and CDR2 FQGTGA. The CDR3 DNA reads TGTGCCAGCAGCTACGGGACTTCAGGCGAGACCCAGTACTTC. It yields the protein CASSYGTSGETQYF.

The CDR3 nucleotides read TGCGCCAGCACGCTAGGTCTAGCGGGGATCTACGAGCAGTACTTC. Translation gives CASTLGLAGIYEQYF. The chain employs TRBV5-1 and TRBJ2-7, with TRBD2 matching over 9 bases. This CDR3 comprises 15 residues. J gave up 3 bases and V 6 bases, and 10 bases lay outside the gene matches. In germline, CDR1 is SGHRS, CDR2 YFSETQ.

The rearrangement joins TRBV10-3 to TRBJ2-1; 11 bases are a match to TRBD1. The CDR3 is 15 residues long. V was clipped by 6 bases and J by 6 bases; unmatched bases: 7. The germline CDR1 and CDR2 sequences are ENHRY and SYGVKD. For the CDR3, the DNA is TGTGCCATCAGAGCCGGGACAGGGGGATCCAATGAGCAGTTCTTC. It specifies CAIRAGTGGSNEQFF.

The chain recombines TRBV11-3 with TRBJ2-7; TRBD2 might be the D (5 bases). Trimming removed 0 bases from V and 3 bases from J, with 12 bases in between. Germline CDR1 SGHNT, CDR2 YENEEA. CDR3 length: 15 amino acids. The CDR3 DNA reads as TGTGCCAGCAGCTTAGATTCTGGGAGAGGCTACGAGCAGTACTTC. It encodes CASSLDSGRGYEQYF.

The chain recombines TRBV15 with TRBJ2-1; D is uncertain. Germline V gives CDR1 LNHNV, CDR2 YYDKDF (reference sequence). The CDR3 totals 13 residues. Trimming cost V 3 bases and J 6 bases, with 9 bases left between them. Written as DNA, the CDR3 is TGTGCCACCAGCAGGGGCGTGGGCAATGAGCAGTTCTTC. Amino acid sequence: CATSRGVGNEQFF.

The gene calls are TRBV5-1 and TRBJ1-2; D remains ambiguous. Trimming cost V 0 bases and J 3 bases, with 9 bases left between them. Germline loops: CDR1 SGHRS, CDR2 YFSETQ. The CDR3 totals 14 residues. CDR3 in amino acids: CASSLDMGDYGYTF. The CDR3 DNA reads TGCGCCAGCAGCTTGGATATGGGCGACTATGGCTACACCTTC.

In this sample, this clone turned up once. V usage is TRBV15 and J usage is TRBJ1-2, with D tentatively TRBD1 (6 bases). Trimming took 3 bases from V and 4 from J, leaving 18 bases between them. CDR3 size: 16 residues. From germline, CDR1 is LNHNV and CDR2 YYDKDF (reference sequence). The CDR3 loop is CATSSRGEGGPYGYTF. DNA of the CDR3: TGTGCCACCAGCAGCCGAGGGGAAGGGGGTCCCTATGGCTACACCTTC.

The chain is built from TRBV6-5 and TRBJ2-7; 8 nucleotides agree with TRBD2. This CDR3 is 15 amino acids long. The germline V gene encodes CDR1 MNHEY and CDR2 SVGAGI. V shed 0 bases, J shed 2 bases, and the junction held 3 bases outside the gene matches. CDR3 sequence: CASSYSTGGPYEQYF. The CDR3 nucleotides read TGTGCCAGCAGTTACTCGACGGGAGGGCCCTACGAGCAGTACTTC.

V usage is TRBV18 and J usage is TRBJ2-3; no definite D call. Germline values: CDR1 KGHSH, CDR2 LQKENI. The ends were cut back, 5 bases at V and 5 bases at J, with 11 bases in the middle. The CDR3 has 13 residues. The CDR3 nucleotides are TGTGCCAGCTCATCGGGTGGGTTAGATACGCAGTATTTT. Translated, it gives CASSSGGLDTQYF.

The CDR3 nucleotides are TGTGCCGGGTGGACTAGCGGGACATCCTACGAGCAGTACTTC. It is translated as CAGWTSGTSYEQYF. V gene TRBV28 combines with J gene TRBJ2-7, with 12 bases identical to TRBD2. This CDR3 is built from 14 residues. Losses at the gene ends were 11 bases for V and 1 base for J; bases not matched to a gene: 6. Germline CDR1 MDHEN, CDR2 SYDVKM.

The rearrangement joins TRBV9 to TRBJ1-2, with D unclear. CDR3 length: 13 amino acids. Looked up from germline, CDR1 is SGDLS and CDR2 is YYNGEE. Trimming left V 0 bases short and J 7 bases short, with 10 bases between. The CDR3: CASSVEGSGGYTF. CDR3 nucleotide sequence: TGTGCCAGCAGCGTAGAGGGAAGCGGTGGCTACACCTTC.

V and J are TRBV28 and TRBJ1-4; 8 nucleotides agree with TRBD1. V trimming: 10 bases; J trimming: 7 bases; junction bases outside the gene matches: 5. Germline V gene sequence: CDR1 MDHEN, CDR2 SYDVKM. The CDR3 consists of 12 residues. The CDR3 DNA reads TGTGCCACCCGGACAGGGATTGAAAAACTGTTTTTT. It specifies CATRTGIEKLFF.

The rearrangement links TRBV4-1 to TRBJ2-1, with 10 bases that match TRBD2. Germline-derived CDR1 and CDR2 are MGHRA and YSYEKL. The CDR3 runs to 17 residues. V shed 4 bases, J shed 3 bases, and the junction held 9 bases outside the gene matches. CDR3 loop: CASSRGLAGGHYNEQFF. In DNA form, the CDR3 reads TGCGCCAGCAGCCGAGGATTAGCGGGAGGACACTACAATGAGCAGTTCTTC.

This clone was detected once. This CDR3 reads CAWESSGQNYGYTF. In DNA form, the CDR3 reads TGTGCCTGGGAGAGCTCTGGGCAGAACTATGGCTACACCTTC. This chain joins TRBV30 and TRBJ1-2; D gene unclear. CDR1 is GTSNPN and CDR2 is SVGIG in the germline V gene (reference sequence). The V and J ends lost 5 bases and 2 bases respectively, with 15 bases between them. There are 14 residues in the CDR3.

The V and J genes are TRBV5-1 and TRBJ1-1; 7 bases line up with TRBD1. V gave up 2 bases and J gave up 3 bases; unmatched junction bases: 4. The CDR3 runs 14 residues. Germline assignment: CDR1 SGHRS and CDR2 YFSETQ. The CDR3 DNA is TGCGCCAGCAGCTTTGAGACAGGGTACACTGAAGCTTTCTTT. It encodes CASSFETGYTEAFF.

This chain joins TRBV3-1 (or the pseudogene TRBV3-2) and TRBJ2-7, with TRBD2 matching 10 bases. The CDR3 loop spans 17 amino acids. Germline V gene lookup returns CDR1 LGHDT and CDR2 YNNKEL (reference sequence). The V and J ends lost 0 bases and 3 bases, in that order; junction bases with no gene match: 8. CDR3 residues: CASSQDRRGLAVYEQYF. CDR3 nucleotides: TGTGCCAGCAGCCAAGATCGGCGTGGACTAGCGGTCTACGAGCAGTACTTC.

With regard to this clone: Other DNA sequences of this sample code for an identical CDR3. V usage is TRBV28 and J usage is TRBJ2-3; 7 nucleotides line up with TRBD2. Germline trimming cut 4 bases from V and 3 bases from J; bases unmatched to any gene: 4. In germline, CDR1 is MDHEN, CDR2 SYDVKM. The CDR3 runs 14 residues. CDR3 loop: CASSSAGSTDTQYF. In DNA, the CDR3 is TGTGCCAGCAGTTCAGCGGGAAGTACAGATACGCAGTATTTT.

A few counts support this clone. The chain employs TRBV5-3 and TRBJ2-1; D possibly corresponds to TRBD2 (5 bases). TRBV5-3 is placed among ORFs of uncertain function. The CDR3 is 15 residues long. Trimming took off 4 bases at V and 5 bases at J, with 16 bases between the two ends. This CDR3 reads CARSRRRGRDNEQFF. DNA of the CDR3: TGTGCCAGAAGCCGGAGACGGGGTCGGGACAATGAGCAGTTCTTC.

The rearrangement uses TRBV19 and TRBJ1-1; weak D call: TRBD1 (6 bases). Trimming left V 5 bases short and J 1 base short, with 11 bases between. The CDR3 has 14 amino acids. Germline CDR1 LNHDA, CDR2 SQIVND (reference sequence). The CDR3 loop is CASSQGTSNTEAFF. For the CDR3, the DNA is TGTGCCAGTAGTCAGGGGACATCGAACACTGAAGCTTTCTTT.

This chain links TRBV10-3 with TRBJ2-1; possibly TRBD2 for D (5 bases). Germline lookup yields CDR1 ENHRY and CDR2 SYGVKD. CDR3 length: 15 residues. V dropped 5 bases and J dropped 6 bases, with 17 bases sitting between them. CDR3 protein: CAISRGNTLSNEQFF. The DNA for the CDR3 is TGTGCCATCAGTCGAGGGAATACCCTGAGCAATGAGCAGTTCTTC.

This rearrangement joins TRBV10-3 to TRBJ2-2; D may be TRBD2 (5 bases). This CDR3 is 14 amino acids long. V was clipped by 8 bases and J by 8 bases, with 18 bases between them. CDR1 and CDR2 from the germline V gene are ENHRY and SYGVKD. CDR3 DNA: TGTGCCATCGGAGCGATCACTAGTTCTGGGGAGCTGTTTTTT. This gives the protein CAIGAITSSGELFF.

The rearrangement uses TRBV5-1 and TRBJ2-7, with 9 nucleotides matching TRBD2. The germline V gene has CDR1 SGHRS and CDR2 YFSETQ. V lost 4 bases and J lost 6; bases outside the gene matches: 11. This CDR3 contains 15 residues. The CDR3 DNA reads as TGCGCCAGCAGCGGATACGGGACTAGCTTTTTCGAGCAGTACTTC. This codes for CASSGYGTSFFEQYF.

V is TRBV30 and J is TRBJ2-7, with 10 bases identical to TRBD2. With 3 bases clipped from V and 3 bases from J, the junction kept 8 bases outside the gene matches. This CDR3 comprises 15 residues. Germline CDR1 GTSNPN, CDR2 SVGIG (reference sequence). This chain's CDR3 is CAWSSLSGRGYEQYF. CDR3 nucleotides: TGTGCCTGGAGCTCCTTAAGCGGGAGGGGCTACGAGCAGTACTTC.

V and J are TRBV2 and TRBJ2-5, with 12 nucleotides matching TRBD2. The CDR3 has 14 residues. The V segment lost 7 bases and the J segment 4 bases; nucleotides outside the gene matches: 4. The germline V gene has CDR1 SNHLY and CDR2 FYNNEI. CDR3 nucleotide sequence: TGTGCCAGCACCGGACTAGCGGGAAGAGAGACCCAGTACTTC. This gives the protein CASTGLAGRETQYF.